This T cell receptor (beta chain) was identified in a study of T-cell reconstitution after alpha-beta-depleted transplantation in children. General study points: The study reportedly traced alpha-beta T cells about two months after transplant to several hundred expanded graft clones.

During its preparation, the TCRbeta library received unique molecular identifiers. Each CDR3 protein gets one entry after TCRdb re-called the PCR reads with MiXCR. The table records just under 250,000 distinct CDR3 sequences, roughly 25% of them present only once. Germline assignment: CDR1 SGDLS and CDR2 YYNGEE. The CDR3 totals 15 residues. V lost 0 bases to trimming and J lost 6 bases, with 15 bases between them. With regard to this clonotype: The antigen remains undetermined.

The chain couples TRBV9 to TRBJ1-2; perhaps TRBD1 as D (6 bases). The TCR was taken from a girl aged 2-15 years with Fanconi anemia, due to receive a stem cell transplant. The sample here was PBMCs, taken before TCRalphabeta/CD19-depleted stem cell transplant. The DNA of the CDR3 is TGTGCCAGCAGCGTAGTGGGGGGCGCTTCCGATGGCTACACCTTC. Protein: CASSVVGGASDGYTF.